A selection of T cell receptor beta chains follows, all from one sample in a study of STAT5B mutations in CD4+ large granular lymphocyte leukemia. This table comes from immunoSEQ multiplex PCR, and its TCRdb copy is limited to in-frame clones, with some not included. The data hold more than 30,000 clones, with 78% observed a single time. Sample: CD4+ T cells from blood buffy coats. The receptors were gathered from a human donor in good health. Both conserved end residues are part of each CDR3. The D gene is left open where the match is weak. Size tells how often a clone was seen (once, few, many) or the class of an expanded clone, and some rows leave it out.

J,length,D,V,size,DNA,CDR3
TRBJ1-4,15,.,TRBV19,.,TGTGCCAGTAAGGAACAGGGAACAACTAATGAAAAACTGTTTTTT,CASKEQGTTNEKLFF
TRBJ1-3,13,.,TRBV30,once,TGTGCCTGGAGTTCAGGGTCTGGAAACACCATATATTTT,CAWSSGSGNTIYF
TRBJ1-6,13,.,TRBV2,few,TGTGCCAGCAGTGCACAGTATAATTCACCCCTCCACTTT,CASSAQYNSPLHF
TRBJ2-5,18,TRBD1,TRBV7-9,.,TGTGCCAGCAGTCTAAACCCCCGGGACAGGGAAGGATCGGAGACCCAGTACTTC,CASSLNPRDREGSETQYF
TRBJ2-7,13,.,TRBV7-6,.,TGTGCCAGCAGCCACGGACGGGGGAACGAGCAGTACTTC,CASSHGRGNEQYF
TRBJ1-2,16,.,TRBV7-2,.,TGTGCCAGCAGCTTAGGGACGGGACTCAACCTTTATGGCTACACCTTC,CASSLGTGLNLYGYTF
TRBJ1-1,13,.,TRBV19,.,TGTGCCAGTAGTTCGGTGGAAGGCACTGAAGCTTTCTTT,CASSSVEGTEAFF
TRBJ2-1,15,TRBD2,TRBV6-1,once,TGTGCCAGCACCGGGGTAGCGGGGCAATACAATGAGCAGTTCTTC,CASTGVAGQYNEQFF
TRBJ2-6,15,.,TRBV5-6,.,TGTGCCAGCAGCTTGGGTCCCCCTGGGGCCAACGTCCTGACTTTC,CASSLGPPGANVLTF
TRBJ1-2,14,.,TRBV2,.,TGTGCCAGCAGCCAGGGGCAGTTTAACTATGGCTACACCTTC,CASSQGQFNYGYTF
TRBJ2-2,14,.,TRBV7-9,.,TGTGCCAGCAGCTTAGCGATCAACACCGGGGAGCTGTTTTTT,CASSLAINTGELFF
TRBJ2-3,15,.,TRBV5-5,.,TGTGCCAGCAGCTTGCTGGGCGCTTTCACAGATACGCAGTATTTT,CASSLLGAFTDTQYF
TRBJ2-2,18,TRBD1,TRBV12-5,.,TGTGCTAGCAAGACACGTTTGACAGGGGGCGATAACACCGGGGAGCTGTTTTTT,CASKTRLTGGDNTGELFF
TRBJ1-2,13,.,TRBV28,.,TGTGCCAGCACCGTAGCAAATAACTATGGCTACACCTTC,CASTVANNYGYTF
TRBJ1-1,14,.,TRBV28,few,TGTGCCAGCAGGGCAAGGAACATGAACACTGAAGCTTTCTTT,CASRARNMNTEAFF
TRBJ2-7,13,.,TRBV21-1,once,TGTGCCAGCAGCGCCCGAGGTGTTTACGAGCAGTACTTC,CASSARGVYEQYF
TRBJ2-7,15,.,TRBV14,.,TGTGCCAGCAGCCAACGTCACGGGGGAGCCTACGAGCAGTACTTC,CASSQRHGGAYEQYF
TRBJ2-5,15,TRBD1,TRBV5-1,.,TGCGCCAGCAGCAGCGGACAGGGGGCGGTGGAGACCCAGTACTTC,CASSSGQGAVETQYF